Sequencing of this T cell receptor (beta chain) was carried out in a study of early T cells in non-severe SARS-CoV-2 infection. TCRdb processed the 5' RACE reads anew with MiXCR; each CDR3 protein has one entry. The table has approximately 22,000 distinct CDR3 sequences, 5.7% seen once; the top ten hold roughly 15%. CDR1 and CDR2 from the germline V gene are SNHLY and FYNNEI. The CDR3 is 17 residues long. After removal of 1 base from V and 2 bases from J, the junction contained 4 bases not matched to a gene. The sequencing here drew on whole blood, taken at baseline. The chain links TRBV2 to TRBJ2-6; TRBD1 agrees at 8 bases. The receptor was derived from an adult who was a healthcare worker with PCR-confirmed SARS-CoV-2 infection or an uninfected control (not recorded which). Here the CDR3 DNA reads TGTGCCAGCAGTGAAGAGGCAGGGGGCGCTGGGGCCAACGTCCTGACTTTC. Its translation is CASSEEAGGAGANVLTF.